Presented here are 27 T cell receptor beta chains from one specimen sequenced in a study of tumor-infiltrating lymphocytes in primary liver carcinoma. Germline DNA was also extracted, while the blood RNA originated from unsorted whole blood. The input was 500 ng total RNA; TCR beta cDNA was made from it with a constant-region primer. ARM-PCR, slightly modified, supplied the TCR beta libraries through three nested multiplex PCR rounds. Running roughly 10 cycles apiece, the first two PCR rounds relied on TRBV1-TRBV30 forward primers together with a C-beta reverse primer. Each CDR3 protein is one row after TCRdb ran MiXCR on the multiplex PCR reads. The table lists roughly 180,000 distinct CDR3 sequences, roughly 60% of them singletons. The sample consisted of peripheral blood. These receptor sequences come from a man aged 35 to 55 with primary liver carcinoma and hepatitis B virus infection.

V and J are TRBV29-1 and TRBJ1-4; no firm D call. The CDR3 is 15 residues long. Trimming took 0 bases from V and 3 from J, leaving 11 bases between them. Germline assignment: CDR1 SQVTM and CDR2 ANQGSEA. The chain's CDR3 is CSVEDPAVSNEKLFF. CDR3 in DNA: TGCAGCGTTGAAGATCCGGCAGTTTCTAATGAAAAACTGTTTTTT.

About this clonotype itself: A much more abundant neighbour one base away suggests this may be a read error. The V gene is TRBV11-2, the J gene TRBJ2-2, with 7 bases fitting TRBD2. There are 16 residues in the CDR3. Germline CDR1 is SGHAT and CDR2 is FQNNGV. Unmatched junction bases numbered 6, after V lost 2 bases and J lost 3 bases. CDR3 DNA: TGTGCCAGCAGCTTATATGCGGGGGAGGACACCGGGGAGCTGTTTTTT. Protein sequence: CASSLYAGEDTGELFF.

The J gene is TRBJ2-7, the V gene TRBV11-2; D is undetermined. Trimming removed 8 bases at V and 6 bases at J, with 20 bases between. In germline, CDR1 is SGHAT, CDR2 FQNNGV. The CDR3 has 14 amino acids. DNA for the CDR3: TGTGCCAGCGGTTTATGTGTAGGGTCCGGCGAGCAGTACTTC. Its protein product is CASGLCVGSGEQYF.

As concerns this clonotype: Since a much larger clone is just one base distant, this may be a read error. The CDR3 loop reads CASSQVGLDTQCF. The CDR3 nucleotides are TGTGCCAGCAGCCAAGTGGGATTAGATACGCAGTGTTTT. The V gene is TRBV14, the J gene TRBJ2-3; D unresolved. The CDR3 runs 13 residues. The germline V gene has CDR1 SGHDN and CDR2 FVKESK.

This clonotype was detected a few times. This chain joins TRBV6-5 and TRBJ1-4, with D perhaps matching TRBD1 (6 bases). This CDR3 spans 14 amino acids. The germline CDR1 and CDR2 sequences are MNHEY and SVGAGI. V gave up 7 bases and J gave up 8 bases, with 17 bases separating them. The DNA of the CDR3 is TGTGCCAGCAAAATACAGGGCGAGGGGGAAAAACTGTTTTTT. The encoded protein is CASKIQGEGEKLFF.

This sequence joins TRBV4-1 and TRBJ2-3, with D perhaps assigned TRBD1 or TRBD2 (5 bases each). The V gene's germline CDR1 is MGHRA and CDR2 YSYEKL. CDR3 length equals 15 residues. V lost 0 bases and J lost 7, with 14 bases in between. CDR3: CASSQDSGLGHTQYF. CDR3 coding DNA: TGCGCCAGCAGCCAAGATTCGGGATTGGGGCATACGCAGTATTTT.

This clonotype has a handful of counts. A read error may explain this, as a much larger clone is one base away. The CDR3 DNA follows: TGTGCCGGCAGCCCCCGGCAGCGGGAGGGCACAGATACGCAGTATTTT. This codes for CAGSPRQREGTDTQYF. The rearrangement uses TRBV6-6 and TRBJ2-3; the match to TRBD2 covers 9 bases. From germline, CDR1 is MNHNY and CDR2 SVGAGI (reference sequence). CDR3 length: 16 residues.

The V and J genes are TRBV4-1 and TRBJ1-3; a possible D gene is TRBD1 (5 bases). The CDR3 has 14 residues. Germline CDR1 is MGHRA and CDR2 is YSYEKL. V dropped 4 bases and J dropped 2 bases, with 9 bases sitting between them. In DNA form, the CDR3 reads TGCGCCAGCAGCCCCTGGGGGGCTGGAAACACCATATATTTT. Translating it yields CASSPWGAGNTIYF.

Concerning this clonotype itself: The germline gene is not matched at one end of the junction; a read error may be the cause. The chain carries TRBV11-2 and TRBJ2-3, with a possible D match to TRBD2 (5 bases). The CDR3 length is 15 residues. Per the germline V gene, CDR1 is SGHAT and CDR2 is FQNNGV. The CDR3 protein is CASSFRLVGVGTQYF. CDR3 bases: TGTGCCAGTAGCTTCCGGCTAGTGGGAGTGGGTACGCAGTATTTT.

The chain links TRBV11-2 to TRBJ2-1, with a weak D call TRBD2 (5 bases). CDR3 length equals 13 residues. The germline V gene has CDR1 SGHAT and CDR2 FQNNGV. The CDR3 is CDSSLDFYNEQFF. The CDR3 nucleotides are TGTGATAGCAGCTTGGACTTCTACAATGAGCAGTTCTTC.

This clonotype was detected ten times or more. The chain carries TRBV11-2 and TRBJ2-5, with unresolved D. The germline CDR1 and CDR2 sequences are SGHAT and FQNNGV. This CDR3 contains 13 residues. Trimming stripped 5 bases from V and 5 bases from J, with 12 bases between. CDR3 protein: CASSLRKVETQYF. Written as DNA, the CDR3 is TGTGCCAGCAGCCTAAGAAAGGTGGAGACCCAGTACTTC. Complete variable domain (other parts from reference TRBV11-2 and TRBJ2-5): EAGVAQSPRYKIIEKRQSVAFWCNPISGHATLYWYQQILGQGPKLLIQFQNNGVVDDSQLPKDRFSAERLKGVDSTLKIQPAKLEDSAVYLCASSLRKVETQYFGPGTRLLVL.

On this clonotype: This is likely a read error, given that the CDR3 carries no conserved phenylalanine or tryptophan at its end. The chain carries TRBV4-1 and TRBJ1-2; the D is unclear. Trimming took 0 bases from V and 7 from J, leaving 9 bases between them. The CDR3 length is 13 residues. Germline loops: CDR1 MGHRA, CDR2 YSYEKL. CDR3 coding DNA: TGCGCCAGCAGCCAAGACGTGGGCTCTGGCTACACCTTA. This codes for CASSQDVGSGYTL.

This clonotype appeared a few times. This chain uses TRBV29-1 with TRBJ1-2; unclear D gene. This CDR3 has 14 amino acids. CDR1 and CDR2 (germline): SQVTM, ANQGSEA. V lost 1 base to trimming and J lost 1 base, with 10 bases between them. CDR3 sequence reads: CSVEALGHNYGYTF. CDR3 sequence (DNA): TGCAGCGTTGAAGCACTAGGTCATAACTATGGCTACACCTTC.

The CDR3 region has the DNA TGTGCCAGCAGCCCGGGACTAGCAATAATGGAGACCCAGTACTTC. Encoded protein: CASSPGLAIMETQYF. The rearrangement uses TRBV5-4 and TRBJ2-5; 9 bases agree with TRBD2. CDR3 length: 15 residues. V shed 4 bases and J 5 bases; nucleotides not matched to a gene: 9. The germline V gene has CDR1 SGHNT and CDR2 YYREEE (reference sequence).

V gene TRBV11-2 combines with J gene TRBJ2-5, with D unclear. Germline V gene lookup returns CDR1 SGHAT and CDR2 FQNNGV. CDR3 length: 12 residues. Between the trimmed V and J ends, which lost 5 bases and 12 bases, there was a span of 16 bases. The CDR3 DNA reads TGTGCCAGCAGCCATCTCCGAGAGACAAAGTACTTC. Translating gives CASSHLRETKYF.

The chain uses TRBV30 and TRBJ1-6; D remains unclear. The V end lost 0 bases, the J end lost 7 bases, and 7 bases lay between the germline ends. Germline CDR1 is GTSNPN and CDR2 is SVGIG (reference sequence). The CDR3 covers 13 residues. CDR3 residues: CAWSVWMNSPLHF. In nucleotides, the CDR3 is TGTGCCTGGAGTGTTTGGATGAATTCACCCCTCCACTTT.

On this clonotype itself: This CDR3 is missing its conserved last phenylalanine or tryptophan, likely due to a read error. The chain recombines TRBV11-2 with TRBJ2-7; tentatively, D is TRBD1 (6 bases). The length of the CDR3 is 11 residues. The germline V gene encodes CDR1 SGHAT and CDR2 FQNNGV. The chain's CDR3 is CASSLTGEQYS. The CDR3 nucleotides read TGTGCTAGCAGCTTGACAGGCGAGCAGTACTCC.

This clonotype has a handful of counts. This chain connects TRBV4-1 to TRBJ2-7, with 7 positions matching TRBD2. The trim removed 1 base at V and 3 bases at J, leaving 9 bases unmatched. Germline CDR1 is MGHRA and CDR2 is YSYEKL. This CDR3 region has 16 residues. CDR3 in amino acids: CASSQAPTGGFYEQYF. The CDR3 DNA reads as TGCGCCAGCAGCCAAGCCCCTACGGGAGGCTTCTACGAGCAGTACTTC.

This chain connects TRBV7-9 to TRBJ1-1; tentatively, D is TRBD1 (6 bases). The CDR3 consists of 13 residues. V lost 4 bases and J lost 9, with 15 bases in between. CDR1 and CDR2 (germline): SEHNR, FQNEAQ (reference sequence). The CDR3 sequence is CASSSLQGGQAFF. In DNA form, the CDR3 reads TGTGCCAGCAGCTCTCTACAGGGTGGGCAAGCTTTCTTT.

Comment on this clonotype: A junction boundary mismatches the germline segment, possibly from a read error. The chain has TRBV11-2 and TRBJ2-1; D not certain. The CDR3 is 15 amino acids. Per germline, CDR1 SGHAT and CDR2 FQNNGV. CDR3 loop: CASSIATLLNNEQFF. In DNA, the CDR3 is TGTGCCAGCAGCATTGCTACCTTACTGAACAATGAGCAATTCTTC.

Turning to this clonotype: This may come from a read error, since a much larger clone is one base off. The V gene is TRBV10-3, the J gene TRBJ2-1; a possible D gene is TRBD1 (8 bases). CDR1 and CDR2 (germline): ENHRY, SYGVKD. The germline V and J ends were trimmed by 4 bases and 12 bases, with 25 bases remaining between them. This CDR3 is 16 amino acids long. The CDR3: CAISGHLLGQGGWQFF. The DNA for the CDR3 is TGTGCCATCAGTGGCCATCTGCTCGGACAGGGAGGGTGGCAGTTCTTC.

This clonotype has ten or more counts. The V call is TRBV14, the J call TRBJ2-7; D unresolved. The CDR3 runs to 15 residues. Germline values: CDR1 SGHDN, CDR2 FVKESK. Trimming removed 0 bases at V and 2 bases at J, with 11 bases between. CDR3 amino acids: CASSQDRVRTYEQYF. CDR3 coding DNA: TGTGCCAGCAGCCAAGATCGGGTCAGAACCTACGAGCAGTACTTC.

This clonotype was found a few times. This chain joins TRBV5-5 and TRBJ2-3; possible D gene TRBD2, 6 bases. V gave up 1 base and J gave up 1 base, with 16 bases separating them. Germline V CDR1 and CDR2: SGHKS, YYEKEE (reference sequence). This CDR3 is built from 17 residues. Here the CDR3 DNA reads TGTGCCAGCAGCTTGACCGCGCGGCGGGAAGGCACAGATACGCAGTATTTT. It specifies CASSLTARREGTDTQYF.

This chain connects TRBV10-3 to TRBJ2-3; D perhaps matches TRBD2 (6 bases). Germline V CDR1 and CDR2: ENHRY, SYGVKD. The V end was cut by 7 bases, the J end by 1 base, with 9 bases between. The CDR3 is 13 amino acids. The CDR3 spells CAIKGEGTDTQYF. The CDR3 DNA reads TGTGCCATCAAAGGGGAGGGCACAGATACGCAGTATTTT.

Regarding this clonotype: The junction departs from germline at one end; a sequencing error may be responsible. The rearrangement links TRBV4-1 to TRBJ2-1; a weak D match, TRBD1 (6 bases). This CDR3 region has 16 residues. CDR1 is MGHRA and CDR2 is YSYEKL in the germline V gene. The CDR3 DNA is TGCGCCAGCAGTCACCAACGGGACAAACTTGGGAATGAGCAATTCTTC. This codes for CASSHQRDKLGNEQFF.

To note about this clonotype: Relative to the germline gene, one junction end is altered; a read error may explain this. The V call is TRBV11-2, the J call TRBJ2-7; 10 nucleotides line up with TRBD1. This CDR3 comprises 16 residues. Germline values: CDR1 SGHAT, CDR2 FQNNGV. The CDR3 loop is CANSVPGQGPTYEQYF. The CDR3 nucleotides are TGTGCCAACAGCGTCCCGGGACAGGGGCCAACCTACGAGCAGTACTTC. Using reference TRBV11-2 and TRBJ2-7 for the parts outside the CDR3, the full variable domain is EAGVAQSPRYKIIEKRQSVAFWCNPISGHATLYWYQQILGQGPKLLIQFQNNGVVDDSQLPKDRFSAERLKGVDSTLKIQPAKLEDSAVYLCANSVPGQGPTYEQYFGPGTRLTVT.

V is TRBV6-2 or TRBV6-3 and J is TRBJ2-7, with a possible D match to TRBD1 (6 bases). Germline CDR1 reads MNHEY; CDR2 reads SVGEGT. V was cut by 5 bases and J by 5 bases, with 16 bases left in between. CDR3 length: 14 amino acids. In DNA, the CDR3 is TGTGCCAGCAGTCTCCTCCGAGGGGGAGACGAGCAGTACTTC. As protein: CASSLLRGGDEQYF.